The clone carrying this T cell receptor beta chain occurred a few times. Participants spanned ages roughly 18 to 90 years and resided in some 22 US areas. This record comes from a study of blood T cell repertoires in COVID-19. The overall study: The samples span acute and convalescent COVID-19 from the United States, Italy and Spain.

Generated by immunoSEQ multiplex PCR, the TCRdb table keeps only in-frame clones and is missing some. The sample shows about 220,000 clones, around 90% of them seen only once. The receptor comes from a woman aged 45-59 years with acute COVID-19. Sample: PBMCs or T cells enriched from blood (not recorded which).

The chain's CDR3 is CASSLTGTRNQPQHF. For the CDR3, the DNA is TGCGCCAGCAGCCTCACCGGGACAAGAAATCAGCCCCAGCATTTT. The chain recombines TRBV5-1 with TRBJ1-5; D possibly corresponds to TRBD1 (6 bases). CDR1 and CDR2 from the germline V gene are SGHRS and YFSETQ. This CDR3 has 15 residues. V was cut by 4 bases and J by 4 bases, with 15 bases left in between.